Each of the 16 T cell receptor beta chains below was sequenced from the same sample in a study of shared clonotypes between healthy human individuals. Naive-designated CD8 cells lacked CD45RO, were positively enriched for CCR7, and omitted terminally differentiated effector memory CD45RA+ cells. The table came from immunoSEQ multiplex PCR; TCRdb's copy has only in-frame clones and leaves some out. The sample records 800,000 to 950,000 clones, 90% to 97% being singletons. Sequencing was carried out using naive CD8+ T cells sorted from blood. These receptors were obtained from a man aged 30 to 45 in good health.

This chain connects TRBV2 to TRBJ1-1; no clear D gene. This CDR3 has 11 amino acids. The V and J ends lost 2 bases and 10 bases respectively, with 8 bases between them. The germline gives CDR1 SNHLY, CDR2 FYNNEI. The CDR3 DNA is TGTGCCAGCAGTGAATCAGGTGGAGCTTTCTTT. This gives the protein CASSESGGAFF. The full variable domain, in which reference TRBV2 and TRBJ1-1 provide the parts outside the CDR3, is EPEVTQTPSHQVTQMGQEVILRCVPISNHLYFYWYRQILGQKVEFLVSFYNNEISEKSEIFDDQFSVERPDGSNFTLKIRSTKLEDSAMYFCASSESGGAFFGQGTRLTVV.

This chain links TRBV4-3 with TRBJ2-1, with 7 bases that match TRBD2. Germline CDR1 and CDR2: LGHNA and YSLEER. Germline trimming cut 0 bases from V and 1 base from J; bases unmatched to any gene: 9. The length of the CDR3 is 18 residues. This CDR3 reads CASSQDLLGGSSYNEQFF. The CDR3 nucleotides are TGCGCCAGCAGCCAAGATCTCCTAGGCGGGAGTTCCTACAATGAGCAGTTCTTC.

The chain carries TRBV5-1 and TRBJ2-5, with D hard to call. Trimming removed 1 base at V and 2 bases at J, with 6 bases between. Germline lookup yields CDR1 SGHRS and CDR2 YFSETQ. This CDR3 has 13 residues. CDR3 in DNA: TGCGCCAGCAGCTTGAGCGAACAAGAGACCCAGTACTTC. Translation gives CASSLSEQETQYF.

The chain combines TRBV29-1 with TRBJ1-1; no clear D. Per germline, CDR1 SQVTM and CDR2 ANQGSEA. CDR3 length equals 12 residues. Between the trimmed V and J ends, which lost 7 bases and 5 bases, there was a span of 14 bases. CDR3 loop: CSAPLSTTEAFF. In DNA, the CDR3 is TGCAGCGCCCCCCTCAGCACGACTGAAGCTTTCTTT.

The chain links TRBV18 to TRBJ2-7; 7 bases line up with TRBD2. With V trimmed by 6 bases and J by 3 bases, 14 bases remained unmatched. Germline values: CDR1 KGHSH, CDR2 LQKENI. There are 16 residues in the CDR3. CDR3 DNA: TGTGCCAGCTCCCCCTATCCGACTAGCCCGAACTACGAGCAGTACTTC. The encoded protein is CASSPYPTSPNYEQYF. Supplemented by reference TRBV18 and TRBJ2-7, the full variable domain reads NAGVMQNPRHLVRRRGQEARLRCSPMKGHSHVYWYRQLPEEGLKFMVYLQKENIIDESGMPKERFSAEFPKEGPSILRIQQVVRGDSAAYFCASSPYPTSPNYEQYFGPGTRLTVT.

The J gene is TRBJ2-7, the V gene TRBV11-2; no firm D call. In germline, CDR1 is SGHAT, CDR2 FQNNGV. With 0 bases removed from V and 0 bases from J, the gap between germline ends came to 12 bases. This CDR3 contains 16 residues. CDR3: CASSLDFGRGSYEQYF. The CDR3 DNA reads as TGTGCCAGCAGCTTAGATTTTGGGCGCGGCTCCTACGAGCAGTACTTC. Looking up the rest from reference TRBV11-2 and TRBJ2-7 gives the full variable domain: EAGVAQSPRYKIIEKRQSVAFWCNPISGHATLYWYQQILGQGPKLLIQFQNNGVVDDSQLPKDRFSAERLKGVDSTLKIQPAKLEDSAVYLCASSLDFGRGSYEQYFGPGTRLTVT.

The chain carries TRBV6-5 and TRBJ2-2; TRBD2 might be the D (6 bases). The CDR3 consists of 13 residues. Trimming stripped 6 bases from V and 4 bases from J, with 9 bases between. CDR1 is MNHEY and CDR2 is SVGAGI in the germline V gene. CDR3 region: CASRQGGTGELFF. The CDR3 DNA reads TGTGCCAGCAGGCAGGGAGGCACCGGGGAGCTGTTTTTT.

V gene TRBV7-6 combines with J gene TRBJ2-7, with TRBD2 identical over 15 bases. The CDR3 is made up of 16 amino acids. CDR1 is SGHVS, CDR2 FNYEAQ, per germline. The V segment lost 5 bases and the J segment 4 bases; nucleotides outside the gene matches: 6. DNA for the CDR3: TGTGCCAGCAGCCCCGGGACTAGCGGGAGGTTTTACGAGCAGTACTTC. It codes for CASSPGTSGRFYEQYF.

The count of this clone is one. V gene TRBV11-2 combines with J gene TRBJ2-2; D is undetermined. V was shortened by 3 bases and J by 6 bases, with 11 bases between the two germline ends. The CDR3 is 14 residues long. Per germline, CDR1 SGHAT and CDR2 FQNNGV. Here the CDR3 reads CASSFEPASGELFF. CDR3 nucleotide sequence: TGTGCCAGCAGCTTCGAACCAGCGTCCGGGGAGCTGTTTTTT.

The chain links TRBV10-2 to TRBJ2-2, with 7 bases identical to TRBD1. Germline V gene lookup returns CDR1 WSHSY and CDR2 SAAADI. V trimming: 7 bases; J trimming: 4 bases; junction bases outside the gene matches: 18. The CDR3 runs to 18 residues. DNA for the CDR3: TGCGCCAGCACCAGACCGGGACAGACGTCCTTGGGCACCGGGGAGCTGTTTTTT. Encoded protein: CASTRPGQTSLGTGELFF.

This chain uses TRBV28 with TRBJ1-5; TRBD1 might be the D (5 bases). This CDR3 spans 16 amino acids. CDR1 and CDR2 from the germline V gene are MDHEN and SYDVKM. V was shortened by 4 bases and J by 0 bases, with 13 bases between the two germline ends. CDR3 DNA: TGTGCCAGCAGTTCGGGTACAGGTTATAGCAATCAGCCCCAGCATTTT. It is translated as CASSSGTGYSNQPQHF.

The chain employs TRBV5-1 and TRBJ1-1; 7 nucleotides line up with TRBD1. The CDR3 covers 14 residues. The V segment lost 2 bases and the J segment 4 bases; nucleotides outside the gene matches: 5. The germline V gene encodes CDR1 SGHRS and CDR2 YFSETQ. CDR3 sequence reads: CASSFDQGGTEAFF. As DNA, the CDR3 is TGCGCCAGCAGCTTCGATCAGGGGGGCACTGAAGCTTTCTTT.

This chain joins TRBV9 and TRBJ1-2, with a possible D match to TRBD1 (5 bases). Deletions cut 0 bases from V and 8 bases from J, with 14 bases between. The CDR3 runs to 14 residues. In germline, CDR1 is SGDLS, CDR2 YYNGEE. The CDR3 DNA reads as TGTGCCAGCAGCGTAGTCGGGACCGGTTACGGCTACACCTTC. This encodes CASSVVGTGYGYTF.

The V call is TRBV6-5, the J call TRBJ1-1; D perhaps matches TRBD1 (6 bases). Trimming cost V 5 bases and J 3 bases, with 16 bases left between them. Germline CDR1 reads MNHEY; CDR2 reads SVGAGI. The CDR3 totals 15 residues. CDR3 in DNA: TGTGCCAGCAGTCGGGGACACGGGGGGTACACTGAAGCTTTCTTT. As protein: CASSRGHGGYTEAFF.

The chain links TRBV29-1 to TRBJ2-7; D is undetermined. The CDR3 is made up of 12 amino acids. Germline V CDR1 and CDR2: SQVTM, ANQGSEA. The ends were cut back, 4 bases at V and 3 bases at J, with 10 bases in the middle. The CDR3 sequence is CSVAPQGYEQYF. As DNA, the CDR3 is TGCAGCGTTGCCCCACAAGGCTACGAGCAGTACTTC.

This clone was picked up a small number of times. The rearrangement links TRBV18 to TRBJ1-1, with D uncertain. The CDR3 has 11 residues. Germline loops: CDR1 KGHSH, CDR2 LQKENI. V was trimmed by 10 bases and J by 5 bases, leaving 11 bases between them. CDR3 sequence: CATRMGTEAFF. The CDR3 DNA sequence: TGTGCCACCCGAATGGGGACTGAAGCTTTCTTT.